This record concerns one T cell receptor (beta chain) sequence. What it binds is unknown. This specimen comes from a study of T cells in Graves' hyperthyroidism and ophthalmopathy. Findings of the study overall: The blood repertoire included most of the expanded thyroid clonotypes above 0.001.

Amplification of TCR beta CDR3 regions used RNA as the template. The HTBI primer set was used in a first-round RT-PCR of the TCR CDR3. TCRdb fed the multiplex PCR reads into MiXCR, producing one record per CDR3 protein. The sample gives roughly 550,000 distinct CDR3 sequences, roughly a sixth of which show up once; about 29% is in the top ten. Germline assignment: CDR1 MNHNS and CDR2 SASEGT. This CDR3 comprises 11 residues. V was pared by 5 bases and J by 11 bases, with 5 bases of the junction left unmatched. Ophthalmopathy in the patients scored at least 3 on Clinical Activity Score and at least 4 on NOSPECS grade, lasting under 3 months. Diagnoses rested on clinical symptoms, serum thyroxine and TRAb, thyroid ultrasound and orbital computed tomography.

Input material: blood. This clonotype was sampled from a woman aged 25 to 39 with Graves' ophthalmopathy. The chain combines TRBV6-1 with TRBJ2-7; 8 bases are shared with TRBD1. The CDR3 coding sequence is TGTGCCAGCAGTCAAGGGGACAGGAAGTACTTC. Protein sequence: CASSQGDRKYF.